Presented here are 10 T cell receptor beta chains from one specimen sequenced in a study of blood T cell repertoires in COVID-19 (TCRdb year 2020). The library was made by the immunoSEQ multiplex PCR assay. Entries here come from immuneACCESS through TCRdb and include only in-frame sequences with V and J called. Some clones fail to appear in such tables; in the studies checked, an unresolved V gene covers under half of the shortfall, and the cause of the remainder is unknown. The sample table holds about 150,000 clones, of which roughly 83% were seen once. Around 5% of the sample is held by the ten biggest clonotypes. The sequenced material came from PBMCs or T cells enriched from blood (not recorded which). These receptors were taken from a man in his sixties or seventies who had been exposed to COVID-19.

CDR3: CATERQGTRDTEAFF. CDR3 nucleotides: TGTGCCACCGAAAGACAGGGTACGAGGGACACTGAAGCTTTCTTT. This chain connects TRBV10-3 to TRBJ1-1; the match to TRBD1 covers 7 bases. Germline lookup yields CDR1 ENHRY and CDR2 SYGVKD. V shed 10 bases and J 3 bases; nucleotides not matched to a gene: 14. CDR3 length: 15 residues.

This chain joins TRBV7-8 and TRBJ1-2, with 9 bases identical to TRBD1. The V gene end was trimmed by 1 base and the J gene end by 7 bases; junction bases not matched to a gene: 4. The CDR3 is 14 residues long. CDR1 SGHVS and CDR2 FQNEAQ come from the germline V gene. CDR3 amino acids: CASSLVGTGTGYTF. For the CDR3, the DNA is TGTGCCAGCAGCTTAGTTGGGACAGGGACTGGCTACACCTTC.

The J gene is TRBJ1-1, the V gene TRBV6-5; possible D gene TRBD1, 5 bases. The CDR3 runs 15 residues. V was pared by 7 bases and J by 4 bases, with 19 bases between. The germline V gene has CDR1 MNHEY and CDR2 SVGAGI. The CDR3 loop is CASTRRFTGLTEAFF. The CDR3 nucleotides read TGTGCCAGCACCCGAAGATTTACAGGCCTCACTGAAGCTTTCTTT.

The CDR3 region is CASSPAGQGNSPLHF. CDR3 nucleotides: TGTGCCAGCTCACCTGCGGGACAGGGGAATTCACCCCTCCACTTT. The chain joins TRBV18 to TRBJ1-6; 10 bases match TRBD1. The CDR3 totals 15 residues. From germline, CDR1 is KGHSH and CDR2 LQKENI. The junction had 3 bases not matched to a gene; V was cut back by 3 bases and J by 7 bases.

V is TRBV5-1 and J is TRBJ2-7; TRBD2 aligns across 12 bases. V shed 4 bases, J shed 6 bases, and the junction held 2 bases outside the gene matches. CDR3 size: 13 residues. CDR1 and CDR2 from the germline V gene are SGHRS and YFSETQ. The CDR3 nucleotides read TGCGCCAGCAGCGCGGGACTAGCGGGCGAGCAGTACTTC. Its protein product is CASSAGLAGEQYF.

The rearrangement uses TRBV10-1 and TRBJ1-5; D ambiguous. CDR3 length: 11 amino acids. V was clipped by 2 bases and J by 7 bases, with 3 bases between them. CDR1 and CDR2 (germline): WNHNN, SYGVQD (reference sequence). The CDR3 DNA sequence: TGCGCCAGCAGTGAGCGGCAGCCCCAGCATTTT. Residues: CASSERQPQHF.

This chain connects TRBV11-2 to TRBJ1-1; TRBD1 matches at 8 bases. This CDR3 has 16 residues. The junction had 12 bases not matched to a gene; V was cut back by 5 bases and J by 4 bases. CDR1 and CDR2 (germline): SGHAT, FQNNGV. The CDR3 DNA sequence: TGTGCCAGCAGCCCCGAGACAGGGGCTCGGGGCACTGAAGCTTTCTTT. This translates into CASSPETGARGTEAFF.

V is TRBV5-1 and J is TRBJ2-1, with D maybe TRBD2 (5 bases). The CDR3 extends over 17 amino acids. V lost 0 bases and J 0 bases, leaving 13 bases between the germline ends. CDR1 and CDR2 (germline): SGHRS, YFSETQ. The DNA of the CDR3 is TGCGCCAGCAGCTTGGGCCCGCGGGCGAGCTCCTACAATGAGCAGTTCTTC. Translated: CASSLGPRASSYNEQFF.

The genes are TRBV18 and TRBJ2-7; tentatively, D is TRBD1 (6 bases). Trimming pared 1 base from V and 0 bases from J, leaving 13 bases between. CDR1 and CDR2 from the germline V gene are KGHSH and LQKENI. The CDR3 loop spans 16 amino acids. CDR3 amino acids: CASSPLVQGPSYEQYF. CDR3 nucleotide sequence: TGTGCCAGCTCACCACTGGTGCAGGGGCCCTCCTACGAGCAGTACTTC.

V usage is TRBV15 and J usage is TRBJ2-3, with D unclear. CDR1 is LNHNV and CDR2 is YYDKDF in the germline V gene (reference sequence). Trimming took 3 bases from V and 3 from J, leaving 10 bases between them. The CDR3 spans 14 residues. CDR3 nucleotide sequence: TGTGCCACCAGCAGGGGCGCCGTGACAGATACGCAGTATTTT. Protein product: CATSRGAVTDTQYF.